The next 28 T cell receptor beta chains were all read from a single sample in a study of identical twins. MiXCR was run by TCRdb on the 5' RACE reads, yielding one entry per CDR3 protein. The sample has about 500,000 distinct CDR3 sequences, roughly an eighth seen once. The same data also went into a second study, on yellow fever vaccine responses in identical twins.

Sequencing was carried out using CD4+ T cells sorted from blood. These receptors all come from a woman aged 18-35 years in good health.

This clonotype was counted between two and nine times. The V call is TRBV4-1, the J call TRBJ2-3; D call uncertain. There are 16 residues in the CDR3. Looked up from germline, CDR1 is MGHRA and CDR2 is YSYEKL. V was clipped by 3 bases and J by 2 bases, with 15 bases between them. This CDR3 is CASSQGSLVATDTQYF. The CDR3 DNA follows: TGCGCCAGCAGCCAGGGTTCTTTAGTAGCCACAGATACGCAGTATTTT.

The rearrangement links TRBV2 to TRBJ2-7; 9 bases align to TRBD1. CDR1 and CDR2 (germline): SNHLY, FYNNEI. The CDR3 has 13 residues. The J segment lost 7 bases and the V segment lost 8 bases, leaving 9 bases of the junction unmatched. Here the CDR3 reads CASRGTGNEEQYF. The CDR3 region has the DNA TGTGCCAGCCGTGGGACAGGGAACGAAGAGCAGTACTTC.

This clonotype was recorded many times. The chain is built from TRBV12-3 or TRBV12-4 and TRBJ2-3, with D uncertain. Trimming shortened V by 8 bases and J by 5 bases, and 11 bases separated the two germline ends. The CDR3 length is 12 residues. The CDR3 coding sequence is TGTGCCAGCGGTTCCTCTGTAGATACGCAGTATTTT. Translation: CASGSSVDTQYF.

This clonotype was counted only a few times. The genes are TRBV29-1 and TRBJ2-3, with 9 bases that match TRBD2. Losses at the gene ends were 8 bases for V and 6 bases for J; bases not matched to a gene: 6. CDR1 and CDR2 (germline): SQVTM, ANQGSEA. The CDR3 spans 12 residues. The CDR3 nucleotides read TGCAGCTCAGATAGCGGGAGTGATACGCAGTATTTT. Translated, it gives CSSDSGSDTQYF.

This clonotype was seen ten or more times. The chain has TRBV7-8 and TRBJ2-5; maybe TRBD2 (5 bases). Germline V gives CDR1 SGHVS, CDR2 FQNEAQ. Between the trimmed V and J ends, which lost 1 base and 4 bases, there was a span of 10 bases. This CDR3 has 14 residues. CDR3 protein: CASSLDPRGETQYF. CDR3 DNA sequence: TGTGCCAGCAGCTTAGACCCCCGGGGAGAGACCCAGTACTTC.

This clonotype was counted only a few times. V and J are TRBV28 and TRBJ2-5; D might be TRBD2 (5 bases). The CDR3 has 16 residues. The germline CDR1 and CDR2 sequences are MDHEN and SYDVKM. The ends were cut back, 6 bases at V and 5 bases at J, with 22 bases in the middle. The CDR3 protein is CASSSWEGEGGETQYF. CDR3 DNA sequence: TGTGCCAGCAGCTCATGGGAAGGAGAGGGTGGGGAGACCCAGTACTTC.

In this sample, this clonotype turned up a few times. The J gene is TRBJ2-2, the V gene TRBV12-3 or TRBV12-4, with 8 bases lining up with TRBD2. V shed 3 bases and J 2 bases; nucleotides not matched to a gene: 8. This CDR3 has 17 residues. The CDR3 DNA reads TGTGCCAGCAGTTTGTCAGTAGCGGGACCTAACACCGGGGAGCTGTTTTTT. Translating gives CASSLSVAGPNTGELFF.

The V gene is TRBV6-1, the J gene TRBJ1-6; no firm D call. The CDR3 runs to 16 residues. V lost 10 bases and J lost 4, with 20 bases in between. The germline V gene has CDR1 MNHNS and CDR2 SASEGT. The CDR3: CATWARMQSYNSPLHF. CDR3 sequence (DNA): TGTGCCACCTGGGCCCGAATGCAGTCTTATAATTCACCCCTCCACTTT.

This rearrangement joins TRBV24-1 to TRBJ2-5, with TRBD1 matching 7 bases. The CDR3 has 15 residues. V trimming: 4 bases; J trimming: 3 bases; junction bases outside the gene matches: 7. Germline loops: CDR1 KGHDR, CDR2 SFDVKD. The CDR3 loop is CATSDLGTVEETQYF. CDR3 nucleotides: TGTGCCACCAGTGACCTCGGGACAGTAGAAGAGACCCAGTACTTC.

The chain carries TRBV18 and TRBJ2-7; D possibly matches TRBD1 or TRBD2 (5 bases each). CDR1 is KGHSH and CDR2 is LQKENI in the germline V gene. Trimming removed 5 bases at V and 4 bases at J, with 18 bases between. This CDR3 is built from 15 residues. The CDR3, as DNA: TGTGCCAGCTCATCAAACACAGGACTCCCTTACGAGCAGTACTTC. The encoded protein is CASSSNTGLPYEQYF. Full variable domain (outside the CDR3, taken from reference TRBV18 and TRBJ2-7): NAGVMQNPRHLVRRRGQEARLRCSPMKGHSHVYWYRQLPEEGLKFMVYLQKENIIDESGMPKERFSAEFPKEGPSILRIQQVVRGDSAAYFCASSSNTGLPYEQYFGPGTRLTVT.

The CDR3 reads CASSLGSGQVAGYTF. CDR3 in DNA: TGTGCCAGCAGTTTAGGATCGGGACAGGTCGCTGGCTACACCTTC. The J gene is TRBJ1-2, the V gene TRBV12-3 or TRBV12-4; TRBD1 aligns across 8 bases. Losses at the gene ends were 1 base for V and 7 bases for J; bases not matched to a gene: 8. This CDR3 has 15 amino acids.

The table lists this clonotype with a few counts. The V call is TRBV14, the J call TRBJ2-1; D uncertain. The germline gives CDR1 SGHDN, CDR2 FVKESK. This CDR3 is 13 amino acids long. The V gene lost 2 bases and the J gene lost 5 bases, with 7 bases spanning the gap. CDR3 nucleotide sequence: TGTGCCAGCAGCCAACTCATCCACAATGAGCAGTTCTTC. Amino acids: CASSQLIHNEQFF. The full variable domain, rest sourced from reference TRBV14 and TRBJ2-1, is EAGVTQFPSHSVIEKGQTVTLRCDPISGHDNLYWYRRVMGKEIKFLLHFVKESKQDESGMPNNRFLAERTGGTYSTLKVQPAELEDSGVYFCASSQLIHNEQFFGPGTRLTVL.

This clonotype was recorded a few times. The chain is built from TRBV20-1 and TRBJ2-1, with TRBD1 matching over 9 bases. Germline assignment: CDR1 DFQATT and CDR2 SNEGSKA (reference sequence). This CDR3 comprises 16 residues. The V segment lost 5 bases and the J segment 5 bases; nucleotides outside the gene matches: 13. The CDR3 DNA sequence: TGCAGTGCTCACCGGGACAGGGAGGCGGTGAACAATGAGCAGTTCTTC. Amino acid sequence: CSAHRDREAVNNEQFF.

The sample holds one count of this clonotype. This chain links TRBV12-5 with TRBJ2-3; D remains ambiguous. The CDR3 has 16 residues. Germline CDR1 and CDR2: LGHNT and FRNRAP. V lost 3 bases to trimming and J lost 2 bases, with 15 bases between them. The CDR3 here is CASGFPDEPITDTQYF. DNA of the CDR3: TGTGCTAGTGGTTTCCCAGATGAGCCTATCACAGATACGCAGTATTTT.

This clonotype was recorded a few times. CDR3 amino acids: CASSLSSGGSRTDTQYF. DNA of the CDR3: TGTGCCAGCAGTTTGAGTAGCGGGGGTTCCCGCACAGATACGCAGTATTTT. V gene TRBV12-3 or TRBV12-4 combines with J gene TRBJ2-3; TRBD2 matches 9 bases. The length of the CDR3 is 17 residues. With V trimmed by 3 bases and J by 1 base, 8 bases remained unmatched.

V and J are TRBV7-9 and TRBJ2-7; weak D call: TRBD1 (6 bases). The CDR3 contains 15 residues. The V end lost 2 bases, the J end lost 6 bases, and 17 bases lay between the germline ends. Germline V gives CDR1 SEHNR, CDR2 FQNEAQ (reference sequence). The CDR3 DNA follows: TGTGCCAGCAGCTTACAGGGGTTCCAGACGAGCGAGCAGTACTTC. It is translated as CASSLQGFQTSEQYF.

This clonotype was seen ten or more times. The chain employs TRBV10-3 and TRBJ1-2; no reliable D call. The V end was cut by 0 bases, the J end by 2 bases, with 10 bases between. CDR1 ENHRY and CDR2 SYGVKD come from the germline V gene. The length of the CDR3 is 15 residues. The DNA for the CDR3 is TGTGCCATCAGTGAGTCGATAGCGACAAACTATGGCTACACCTTC. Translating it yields CAISESIATNYGYTF.

For the CDR3, the DNA is TGTGCCAGCAGCTTAAAACCCTCTAGCGTAGCTTATGATACGCAGTATTTT. It specifies CASSLKPSSVAYDTQYF. The rearrangement uses TRBV7-9 and TRBJ2-3; TRBD2 might be the D (6 bases). The germline V gene has CDR1 SEHNR and CDR2 FQNEAQ (reference sequence). Trimming stripped 2 bases from V and 6 bases from J, with 21 bases between. This CDR3 spans 17 amino acids.

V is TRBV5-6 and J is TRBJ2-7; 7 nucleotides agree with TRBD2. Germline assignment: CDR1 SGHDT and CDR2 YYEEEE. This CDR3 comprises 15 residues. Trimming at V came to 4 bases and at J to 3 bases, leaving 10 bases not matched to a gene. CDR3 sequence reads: CASSPWRELDYEQYF. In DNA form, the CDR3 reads TGTGCCAGCAGCCCTTGGCGGGAGTTGGACTACGAGCAGTACTTC.

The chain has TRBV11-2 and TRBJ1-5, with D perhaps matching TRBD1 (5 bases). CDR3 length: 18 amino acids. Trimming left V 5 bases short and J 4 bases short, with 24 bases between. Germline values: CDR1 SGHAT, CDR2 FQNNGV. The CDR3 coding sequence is TGTGCCAGCAGCCTAAACATTTTAGGGGCTGCCAGAAATCAGCCCCAGCATTTT. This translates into CASSLNILGAARNQPQHF.

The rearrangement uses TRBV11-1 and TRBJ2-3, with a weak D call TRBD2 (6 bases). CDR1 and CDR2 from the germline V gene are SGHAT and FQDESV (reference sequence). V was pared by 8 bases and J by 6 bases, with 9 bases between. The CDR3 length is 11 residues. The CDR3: CASAGSDTQYF. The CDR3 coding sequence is TGTGCCAGCGCGGGATCGGATACGCAGTATTTT. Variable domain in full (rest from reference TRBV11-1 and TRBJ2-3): EAEVAQSPRYKITEKSQAVAFWCDPISGHATLYWYRQILGQGPELLVQFQDESVVDDSQLPKDRFSAERLKGVDSTLKIQPAELGDSAMYLCASAGSDTQYFGPGTRLTVL.

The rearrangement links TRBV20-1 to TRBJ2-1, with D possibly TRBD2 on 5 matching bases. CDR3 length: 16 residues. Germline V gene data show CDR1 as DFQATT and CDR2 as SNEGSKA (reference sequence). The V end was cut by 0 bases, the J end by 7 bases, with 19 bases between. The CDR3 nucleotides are TGCAGTGCTAGAGAAGGTGGATTTTTCAGAGGGAATGAGCAGTTCTTC. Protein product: CSAREGGFFRGNEQFF.

The CDR3: CASSLGIGLPEAFF. The CDR3 coding sequence is TGTGCCAGCAGCCTAGGAATAGGACTACCTGAAGCTTTCTTT. The chain combines TRBV9 with TRBJ1-1, with unresolved D. This CDR3 is built from 14 residues. CDR1 and CDR2 from the germline V gene are SGDLS and YYNGEE. V was trimmed by 4 bases and J by 6 bases, leaving 16 bases between them. Full variable domain (outside the CDR3, taken from reference TRBV9 and TRBJ1-1): DSGVTQTPKHLITATGQRVTLRCSPRSGDLSVYWYQQSLDQGLQFLIQYYNGEERAKGNILERFSAQQFPDLHSELNLSSLELGDSALYFCASSLGIGLPEAFFGQGTRLTVV.

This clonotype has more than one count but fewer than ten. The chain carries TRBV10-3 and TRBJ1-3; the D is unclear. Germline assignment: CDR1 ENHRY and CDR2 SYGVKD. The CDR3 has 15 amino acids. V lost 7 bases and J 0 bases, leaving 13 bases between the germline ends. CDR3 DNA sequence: TGTGCCATCACTCCTAGGCAGAGCTCTGGAAACACCATATATTTT. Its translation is CAITPRQSSGNTIYF.

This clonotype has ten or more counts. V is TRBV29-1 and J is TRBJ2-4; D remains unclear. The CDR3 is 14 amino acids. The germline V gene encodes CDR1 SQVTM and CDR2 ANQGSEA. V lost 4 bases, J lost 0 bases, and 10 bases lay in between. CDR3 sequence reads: CSVGFSVAKNIQYF. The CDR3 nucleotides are TGCAGCGTTGGTTTTTCAGTAGCCAAAAACATTCAGTACTTC.

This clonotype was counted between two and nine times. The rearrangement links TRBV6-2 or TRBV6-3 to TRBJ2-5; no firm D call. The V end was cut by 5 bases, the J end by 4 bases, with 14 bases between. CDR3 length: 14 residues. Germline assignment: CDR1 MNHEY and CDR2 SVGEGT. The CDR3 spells CASSTSVGTETQYF. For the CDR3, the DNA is TGTGCCAGCAGTACGAGTGTAGGAACAGAGACCCAGTACTTC.

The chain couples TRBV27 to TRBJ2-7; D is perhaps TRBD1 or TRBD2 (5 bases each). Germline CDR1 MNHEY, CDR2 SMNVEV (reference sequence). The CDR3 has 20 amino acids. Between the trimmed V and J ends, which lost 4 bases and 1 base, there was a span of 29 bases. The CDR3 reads CASSSRQRAFGSLVSYEQYF. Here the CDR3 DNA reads TGTGCCAGCAGTTCACGACAGAGGGCCTTTGGCAGCTTGGTATCCTACGAGCAGTACTTC.

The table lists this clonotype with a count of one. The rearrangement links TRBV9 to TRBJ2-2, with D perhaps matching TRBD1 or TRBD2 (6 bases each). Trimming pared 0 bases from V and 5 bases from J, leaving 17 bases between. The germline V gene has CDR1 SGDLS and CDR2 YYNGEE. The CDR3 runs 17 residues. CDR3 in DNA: TGTGCCAGCAGCGTAGGTGGGGGGCCGGGATGGACCGGGGAGCTGTTTTTT. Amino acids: CASSVGGGPGWTGELFF.